This is a list of T cell receptor beta chains from one sample in a study of shared clonotypes between healthy human individuals. TCRdb's copy holds only in-frame clones and misses some; the assay was immunoSEQ multiplex PCR. The sample contains 520,000 or so clones, roughly 78% of which appear only once. The sequenced sample consisted of PBMCs. All receptors come from a woman aged 35 to 49 in good health. Some clones in this sample may be carry-over from other donors' samples. The CDR3 runs from the conserved cysteine through the conserved F or W. D genes are given only for firm matches. Not all rows give a size; the values are once, few, many and, for expanded clones, a class.

V gene: TRBV7-9; J gene: TRBJ2-1; D gene: TRBD2; clone size: once; CDR3 DNA: TGTGCCAGCAGCTTAGTCTCCTCTGGACTAGCGAGGAATGAGCAGTTCTTC; CDR3 protein: CASSLVSSGLARNEQFF
V gene: TRBV11-2; J gene: TRBJ1-2; D gene: .; clone size: once; CDR3 DNA: TGTGCCAGCAGCTCAACGACGGCTCCTAACTATGGCTACACCTTC; CDR3 protein: CASSSTTAPNYGYTF
V gene: TRBV5-6; J gene: TRBJ1-3; D gene: .; clone size: .; CDR3 DNA: TGTGCCAGCAGCTTGCCGACAGGCGACGATGGAAACACCATATATTTT; CDR3 protein: CASSLPTGDDGNTIYF
V gene: TRBV9; J gene: TRBJ1-3; D gene: .; clone size: .; CDR3 DNA: TGTGCCAGCAGCGTAGCCCCAGATGGGGGGGGAAGCACCATATATTTT; CDR3 protein: CASSVAPDGGGSTIYF
V gene: TRBV6-1; J gene: TRBJ1-5; D gene: .; clone size: .; CDR3 DNA: TGTGCCAGCAGCGCAGGGAATCTTGATCAGCCCCAGCATTTT; CDR3 protein: CASSAGNLDQPQHF
V gene: TRBV7-3; J gene: TRBJ1-1; D gene: .; clone size: once; CDR3 DNA: TGTGCCAGCAGCTCACACCTGAACACTGAAGCTTTCTTT; CDR3 protein: CASSSHLNTEAFF
V gene: TRBV13; J gene: TRBJ2-1; D gene: .; clone size: .; CDR3 DNA: TGTGCCAGCAGCCCCCGGGCACGATCCTACAATGAGCAGTTCTTC; CDR3 protein: CASSPRARSYNEQFF
V gene: TRBV7-6; J gene: TRBJ1-2; D gene: TRBD1; clone size: once; CDR3 DNA: TGTGCCAGCAGCTTCGGGACAGGGGATAGCGTGGGCTACACCTTC; CDR3 protein: CASSFGTGDSVGYTF
V gene: TRBV9; J gene: TRBJ2-4; D gene: TRBD2; clone size: .; CDR3 DNA: TGTGCCAGCAGCCCCCGGGGACTAGCGGGAGGGCCTGCCAAAAACATTCAGTACTTC; CDR3 protein: CASSPRGLAGGPAKNIQYF
V gene: TRBV10-3; J gene: TRBJ2-7; D gene: TRBD2; clone size: .; CDR3 DNA: TGTGCCATCAGTGAGTCGGGCGGGAGGGCCGCCGAGCAGTACTTC; CDR3 protein: CAISESGGRAAEQYF
V gene: TRBV7-3; J gene: TRBJ2-3; D gene: .; clone size: .; CDR3 DNA: TGTGCCAGCAGCTTAGGGATCGGCTGGTACAATACGCAGTATTTT; CDR3 protein: CASSLGIGWYNTQYF
V gene: TRBV7-8; J gene: TRBJ2-1; D gene: TRBD2; clone size: .; CDR3 DNA: TGTGCCAGCACCCCCCAGCTAGCGGGAGAAGCCTGGGGTGAGCAGTTCTTC; CDR3 protein: CASTPQLAGEAWGEQFF
V gene: TRBV5-5; J gene: TRBJ2-4; D gene: .; clone size: .; CDR3 DNA: TGTGCCAGCAGCTTCGGACTAGCCAAAAACATTCAGTACTTC; CDR3 protein: CASSFGLAKNIQYF
V gene: TRBV7-8; J gene: TRBJ2-1; D gene: .; clone size: .; CDR3 DNA: TGTGCCAGCAGCCCGGGACCCAGCTCCTACAATGAGCAGTTCTTC; CDR3 protein: CASSPGPSSYNEQFF
V gene: TRBV7-6; J gene: TRBJ2-5; D gene: .; clone size: .; CDR3 DNA: TGTGCCAGCAGCCAGGGCGGACCAGGGAGCGAGACCCAGTACTTC; CDR3 protein: CASSQGGPGSETQYF
V gene: TRBV7-2; J gene: TRBJ1-2; D gene: .; clone size: .; CDR3 DNA: TGTGCCAGCAGCAGACTAGGCAGGGGTTCTAACTATGGCTACACCTTC; CDR3 protein: CASSRLGRGSNYGYTF
V gene: TRBV9; J gene: TRBJ2-2; D gene: .; clone size: .; CDR3 DNA: TGTGCCAGCAGCGTCCTACAGGGTTCGGGGGACGGGGAGCTGTTTTTT; CDR3 protein: CASSVLQGSGDGELFF
V gene: TRBV30; J gene: TRBJ2-4; D gene: .; clone size: .; CDR3 DNA: TGTGCCTGGAGTGTACGGGGGCTCGAAAACATTCAGTACTTC; CDR3 protein: CAWSVRGLENIQYF
V gene: TRBV4-3; J gene: TRBJ2-7; D gene: TRBD1; clone size: once; CDR3 DNA: TGCGCCAGCAGCCAAGATACGTCCGGGACAGGGCTCTACGAGCAGTACTTC; CDR3 protein: CASSQDTSGTGLYEQYF
V gene: TRBV28; J gene: TRBJ1-5; D gene: .; clone size: .; CDR3 DNA: TGTGCCAGCAGTGCGGAGGCTCGGCCCCAGCATTTT; CDR3 protein: CASSAEARPQHF
V gene: TRBV15; J gene: TRBJ2-5; D gene: TRBD1; clone size: .; CDR3 DNA: TGTGCCACCAGGCAGGGACAGGGGGAAGAGACCCAGTACTTC; CDR3 protein: CATRQGQGEETQYF
V gene: TRBV28; J gene: TRBJ1-1; D gene: .; clone size: .; CDR3 DNA: TGTGCCAGCACATCTCCGCGAAGGGGGGTCACTGAAGCTTTCTTT; CDR3 protein: CASTSPRRGVTEAFF
V gene: TRBV7-3; J gene: TRBJ2-1; D gene: .; clone size: few; CDR3 DNA: TGTGCCAGCAGCTTATTCCGCCACAATGAGCAGTTCTTC; CDR3 protein: CASSLFRHNEQFF
V gene: TRBV7-3; J gene: TRBJ2-1; D gene: TRBD2; clone size: .; CDR3 DNA: TGTGCCAGCAGCCCAGGACTAGCGGGAGATGAGCAGTTCTTC; CDR3 protein: CASSPGLAGDEQFF
V gene: TRBV27; J gene: TRBJ2-4; D gene: .; clone size: .; CDR3 DNA: TGTGCCAGCAGTTTATCCGGGGATTCGCGGATTCAGTACTTC; CDR3 protein: CASSLSGDSRIQYF
V gene: TRBV5-1; J gene: TRBJ2-3; D gene: TRBD2; clone size: .; CDR3 DNA: TGCGCCAGCAGCCATGGGGACGTTAGCGGGTTCAGCACAGATACGCAGTATTTT; CDR3 protein: CASSHGDVSGFSTDTQYF
V gene: TRBV7-8; J gene: TRBJ2-3; D gene: .; clone size: .; CDR3 DNA: TGTGCCAGCAGCCGGCTAACACCTAGCTACACAGATACGCAGTATTTT; CDR3 protein: CASSRLTPSYTDTQYF
V gene: TRBV6-5; J gene: TRBJ2-7; D gene: .; clone size: .; CDR3 DNA: TGTGCCAGCAGGGGTCAGGGGGGTCCTACCGAGCAGTACTTC; CDR3 protein: CASRGQGGPTEQYF
V gene: TRBV7-3; J gene: TRBJ1-5; D gene: TRBD1; clone size: .; CDR3 DNA: TGTGCCAGCAGCTTAAGGGAGCTGACAGGGGGCTTCCCCAATCAGCCCCAGCATTTT; CDR3 protein: CASSLRELTGGFPNQPQHF
V gene: TRBV28; J gene: TRBJ2-7; D gene: TRBD2; clone size: once; CDR3 DNA: TGTGCCAGCAACCAGCGGGAGCCCTACGAGCAGTACTTC; CDR3 protein: CASNQREPYEQYF
V gene: TRBV9; J gene: TRBJ2-5; D gene: .; clone size: .; CDR3 DNA: TGTGCCAGCAGCTTCGCCTTCGAGCAAGAGACCCAGTACTTC; CDR3 protein: CASSFAFEQETQYF
V gene: TRBV9; J gene: TRBJ2-2; D gene: .; clone size: .; CDR3 DNA: TGTGCCAGCAGCGTAGCTTCGGACGTTAACACCGGGGAGCTGTTTTTT; CDR3 protein: CASSVASDVNTGELFF
V gene: TRBV2; J gene: TRBJ2-2; D gene: .; clone size: .; CDR3 DNA: TGTGCCAGCAGGCCCGCCGGGGAGCTGTTTTTT; CDR3 protein: CASRPAGELFF
V gene: TRBV19; J gene: TRBJ2-7; D gene: TRBD2; clone size: many; CDR3 DNA: TGTGCCAGTAGACTGACTAGCGGGGGCTCCTACGAGCAGTACTTC; CDR3 protein: CASRLTSGGSYEQYF
V gene: TRBV2; J gene: TRBJ1-5; D gene: .; clone size: .; CDR3 DNA: TGTGCCAGCAGTGAATTGAGAGATAGCAATCAGCCCCAGCATTTT; CDR3 protein: CASSELRDSNQPQHF